Here is one T cell receptor beta chain with its context. The sample comes from a study of blood T cell repertoires in COVID-19. Across the study: Donors in the United States, Italy and Spain gave samples during acute or convalescent COVID-19. In each case, the material was cDNA or gDNA derived from T cells, B-cell-depleted T cells, or PBMCs.

Original processing methods: Quantification of nucleated cells was approximated via reference gene primer amplification. Libraries were prepared by immunoSEQ multiplex PCR; TCRdb keeps only in-frame clonotypes and omits some of them. That table gives V, J and clone size, and the DNA gave D and trimming. Among tens of thousands of clones listed, roughly 80% were seen once. CDR3 size: 14 residues. V was shortened by 8 bases and J by 0 bases, with 12 bases between the two germline ends. The V gene's germline CDR1 is LGHDT and CDR2 YNNKEL (reference sequence). The gene calls are TRBV3-1 (or the pseudogene TRBV3-2) and TRBJ2-3, with a tentative D call TRBD2 (6 bases). The TCR comes from a man aged 65 to 85 with acute or convalescent COVID-19. What was sequenced was peripheral blood. CDR3 protein: CASRGSPSTDTQYF. The CDR3 nucleotides read TGTGCCAGCCGGGGGAGTCCTAGCACAGATACGCAGTATTTT.